This section outlines one TCR beta chain sequence together with its context. The source of the sample is a study of blood T cell repertoires in COVID-19. As for the study in general: Material from acute and convalescent COVID-19 was sourced from the United States, Italy and Spain. PBMCs, B-cell-depleted T cells, or T cells were the source of the cDNA or gDNA that made up the material.

CDR1 and CDR2 (germline): MNHEY, SVGEGT. The CDR3 has 15 amino acids. Between the trimmed V and J ends, which lost 2 bases and 5 bases, there was a span of 16 bases. In the source study's methods: It was from reference gene primer amplification that nucleated cell counts were estimated. This table comes from immunoSEQ multiplex PCR, and its TCRdb copy is limited to in-frame clones, with some not included. The DNA gave D and trimming, while V, J and clone size come from that table. The data show some 240,000 clones, 70% to 90% seen once. Sequencing input: peripheral blood. The V call is TRBV6-2 or TRBV6-3, the J call TRBJ2-7; weak D call: TRBD2 (6 bases). The sequence came from a human donor in a cohort sampled during active COVID-19. CDR3 amino acids: CASSYTGTDGDEQYF. CDR3 coding DNA: TGTGCCAGCAGTTACACCGGGACTGATGGCGACGAGCAGTACTTC.